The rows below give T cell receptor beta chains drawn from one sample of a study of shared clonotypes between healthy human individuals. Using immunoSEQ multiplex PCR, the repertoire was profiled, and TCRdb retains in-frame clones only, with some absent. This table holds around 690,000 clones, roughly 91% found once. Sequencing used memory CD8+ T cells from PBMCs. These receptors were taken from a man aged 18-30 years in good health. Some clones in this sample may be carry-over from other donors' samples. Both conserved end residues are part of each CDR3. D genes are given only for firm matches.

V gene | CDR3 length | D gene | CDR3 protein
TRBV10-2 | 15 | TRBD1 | CASIGTGDTTDTQYF
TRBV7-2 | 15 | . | CASSAGLLYQETQYF
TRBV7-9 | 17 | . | CASCKKWGELAKNIQYF
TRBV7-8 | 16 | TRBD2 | CASSPRLAGDTGELFF
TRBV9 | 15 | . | CASSRSGGAREKLFF
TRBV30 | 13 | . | CALNRVGLYEQYF
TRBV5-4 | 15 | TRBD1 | CASSLDRGIPTEAFF
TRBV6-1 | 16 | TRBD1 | CASSDPGTGGDNEQFF
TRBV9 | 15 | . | CASSVEGQISYEQYF
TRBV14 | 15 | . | CASSKYLVSTDTQYF
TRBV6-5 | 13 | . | CASSTELNTEAFF
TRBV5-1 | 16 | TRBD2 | CASSLVCLAGYNEQFF
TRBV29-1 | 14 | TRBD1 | CSVAGQSIGNIQYF
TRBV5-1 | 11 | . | CASSLGTEQFF
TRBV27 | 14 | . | CASSPHPEGDEQYF
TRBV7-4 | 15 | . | CASSFARDSNQPQHF
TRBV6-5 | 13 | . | CASSYGSNQPQHF
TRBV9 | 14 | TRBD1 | CASSLKDRVEGYTF
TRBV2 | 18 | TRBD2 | CASSEKGSGRGKNNEQFF
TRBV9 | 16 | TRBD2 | CASSVTSGPRPNEQFF
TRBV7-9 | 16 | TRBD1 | CASSPPGGQTNYGYTF
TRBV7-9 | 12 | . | CASSLGGIDAFF
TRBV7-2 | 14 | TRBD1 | CASSSTGTGHEQYF
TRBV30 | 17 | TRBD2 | CAWSGLAGGQTWSEQYF
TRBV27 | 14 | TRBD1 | CASTGDRGYNEQFF
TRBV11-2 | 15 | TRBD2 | CASRLGLVSPYEQYF
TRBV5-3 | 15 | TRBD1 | CARRVQGGRSYEQYF
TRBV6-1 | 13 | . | CASSETRVWGYTF
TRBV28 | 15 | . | CASSHGFLANYGYTF
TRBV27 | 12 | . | CASSQGLFTQYF
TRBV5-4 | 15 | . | CASTPRSGLYNEQFF
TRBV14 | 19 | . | CASSQGSGGPVIENTEAFF
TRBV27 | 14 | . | CASSSTVYSRGYTF
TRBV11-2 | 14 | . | CASSDTGWGKTQYF
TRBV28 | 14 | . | CASSPIGGLQPQHF
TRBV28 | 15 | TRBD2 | CASSLPTSPQETQYF
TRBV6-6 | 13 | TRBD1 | CASTTGAKPPQHF
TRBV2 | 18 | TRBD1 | CASSVSFGQGDHQETQYF
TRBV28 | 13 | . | CASRGPDYNEQFF
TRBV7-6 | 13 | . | CASSLGRGETQYF
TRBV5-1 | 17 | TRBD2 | CASSLSGLAGHTDTQYF
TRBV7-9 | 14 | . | CASSFVRANYGYTF
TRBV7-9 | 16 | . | CASSYRKGLDTGELFF
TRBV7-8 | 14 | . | CASSLMISLHEQYF
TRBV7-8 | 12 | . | CASSTGQNIQYF
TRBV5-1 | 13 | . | CATRAEAYNEQFF
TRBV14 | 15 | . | CASSQVTVIPSEQYF
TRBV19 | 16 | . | CASSIGRGVQRSEAFF
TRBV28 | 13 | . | CASTRVAYNEQFF